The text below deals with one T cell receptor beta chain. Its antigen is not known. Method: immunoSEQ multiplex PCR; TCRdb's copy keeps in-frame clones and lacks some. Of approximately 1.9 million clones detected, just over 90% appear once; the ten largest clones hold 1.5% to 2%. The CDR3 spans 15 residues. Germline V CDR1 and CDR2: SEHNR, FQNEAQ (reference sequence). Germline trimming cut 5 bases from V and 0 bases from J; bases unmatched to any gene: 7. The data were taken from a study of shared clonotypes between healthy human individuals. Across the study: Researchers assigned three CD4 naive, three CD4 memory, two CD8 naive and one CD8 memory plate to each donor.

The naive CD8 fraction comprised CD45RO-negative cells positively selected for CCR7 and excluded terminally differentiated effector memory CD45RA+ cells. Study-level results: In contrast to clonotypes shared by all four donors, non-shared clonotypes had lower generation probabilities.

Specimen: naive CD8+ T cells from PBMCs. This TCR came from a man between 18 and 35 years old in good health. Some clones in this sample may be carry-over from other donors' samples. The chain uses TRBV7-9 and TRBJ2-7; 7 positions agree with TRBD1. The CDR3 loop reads CASSNRGQSSYEQYF. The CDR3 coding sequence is TGTGCCAGCAGCAACAGGGGACAGAGCTCCTACGAGCAGTACTTC.